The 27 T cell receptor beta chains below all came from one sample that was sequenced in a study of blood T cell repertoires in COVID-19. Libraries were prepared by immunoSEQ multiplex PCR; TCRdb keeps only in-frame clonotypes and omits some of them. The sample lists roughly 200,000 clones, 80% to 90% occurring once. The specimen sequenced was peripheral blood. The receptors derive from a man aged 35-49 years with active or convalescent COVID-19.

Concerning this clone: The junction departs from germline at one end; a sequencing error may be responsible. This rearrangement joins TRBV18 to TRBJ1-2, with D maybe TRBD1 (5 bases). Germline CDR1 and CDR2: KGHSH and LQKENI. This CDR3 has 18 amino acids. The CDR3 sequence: CASSPLRSGREVQYGYTF. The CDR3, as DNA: TGTGCCAGCTCCCCACTCCGGTCGGGCAGGGAGGTTCAATATGGCTACACCTTC.

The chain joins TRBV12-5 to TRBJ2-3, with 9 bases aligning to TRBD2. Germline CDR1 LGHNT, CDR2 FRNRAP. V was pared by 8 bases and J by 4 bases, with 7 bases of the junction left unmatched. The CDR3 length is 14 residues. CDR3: CASSVAGVADTQYF. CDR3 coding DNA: TGTGCTAGTTCGGTAGCGGGAGTCGCAGATACGCAGTATTTT.

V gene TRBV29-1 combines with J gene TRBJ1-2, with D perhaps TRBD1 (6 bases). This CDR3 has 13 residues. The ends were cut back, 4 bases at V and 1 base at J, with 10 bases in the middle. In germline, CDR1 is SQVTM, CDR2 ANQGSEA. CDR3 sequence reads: CSVVAGVNYGYTF. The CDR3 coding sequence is TGCAGCGTTGTAGCAGGGGTTAACTATGGCTACACCTTC.

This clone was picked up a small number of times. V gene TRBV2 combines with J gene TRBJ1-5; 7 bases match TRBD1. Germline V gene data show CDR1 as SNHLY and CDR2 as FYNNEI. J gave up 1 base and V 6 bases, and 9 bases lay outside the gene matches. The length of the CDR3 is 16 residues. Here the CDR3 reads CASRAGGGTSNQPQHF. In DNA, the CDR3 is TGTGCCAGCAGGGCAGGGGGTGGGACGAGCAATCAGCCCCAGCATTTT.

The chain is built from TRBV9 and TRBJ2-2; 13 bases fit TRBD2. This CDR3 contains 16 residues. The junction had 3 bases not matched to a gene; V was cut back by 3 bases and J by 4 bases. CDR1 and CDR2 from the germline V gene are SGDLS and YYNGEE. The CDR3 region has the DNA TGTGCCAGCAGCGCTGGACTAGCGGGGGCCACCGGGGAGCTGTTTTTT. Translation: CASSAGLAGATGELFF.

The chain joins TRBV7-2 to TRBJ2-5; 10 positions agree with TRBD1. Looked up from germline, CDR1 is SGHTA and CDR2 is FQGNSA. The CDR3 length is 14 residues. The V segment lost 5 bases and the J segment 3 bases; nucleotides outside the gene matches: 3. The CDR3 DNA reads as TGTGCCAGCAGCCCCGGGACAGGGGAAGAGACCCAGTACTTC. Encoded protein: CASSPGTGEETQYF.

Here the CDR3 DNA reads TGTGCCAGCAGCTTAGAGGGACAGGGTACTTCACCCCTCCACTTT. Protein product: CASSLEGQGTSPLHF. V and J are TRBV7-2 and TRBJ1-6; TRBD1 matches 9 bases. This CDR3 is 15 amino acids long. V trimming: 1 base; J trimming: 9 bases; junction bases outside the gene matches: 4. Germline lookup yields CDR1 SGHTA and CDR2 FQGNSA.

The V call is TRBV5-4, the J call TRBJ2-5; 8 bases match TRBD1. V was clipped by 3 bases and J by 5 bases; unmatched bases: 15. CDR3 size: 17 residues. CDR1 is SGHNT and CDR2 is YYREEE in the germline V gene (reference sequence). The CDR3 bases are TGTGCCAGCAGCTCCCGAGGGACAGGAGGGGAGTGGGAGACCCAGTACTTC. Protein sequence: CASSSRGTGGEWETQYF.

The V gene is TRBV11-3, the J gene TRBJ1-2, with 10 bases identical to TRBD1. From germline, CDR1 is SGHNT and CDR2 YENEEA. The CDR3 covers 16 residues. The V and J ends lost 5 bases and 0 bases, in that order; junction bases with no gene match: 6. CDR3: CASSRTGGGTNYGYTF. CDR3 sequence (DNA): TGTGCCAGCAGCCGGACAGGGGGAGGCACTAACTATGGCTACACCTTC.

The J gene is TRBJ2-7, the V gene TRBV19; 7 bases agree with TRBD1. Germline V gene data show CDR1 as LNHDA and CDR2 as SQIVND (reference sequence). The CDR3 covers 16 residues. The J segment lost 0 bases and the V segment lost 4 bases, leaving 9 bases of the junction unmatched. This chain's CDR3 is CASSTPPTGPSYEQYF. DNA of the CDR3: TGTGCCAGTAGTACCCCCCCGACAGGGCCCTCCTACGAGCAGTACTTC. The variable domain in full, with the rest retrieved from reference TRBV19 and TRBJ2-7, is DGGITQSPKYLFRKEGQNVTLSCEQNLNHDAMYWYRQDPGQGLRLIYYSQIVNDFQKGDIAEGYSVSREKKESFPLTVTSAQKNPTAFYLCASSTPPTGPSYEQYFGPGTRLTVT.

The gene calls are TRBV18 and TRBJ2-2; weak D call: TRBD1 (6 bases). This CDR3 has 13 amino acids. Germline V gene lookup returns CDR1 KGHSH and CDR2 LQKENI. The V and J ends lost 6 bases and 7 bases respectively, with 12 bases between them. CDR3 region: CASSPRQVGELFF. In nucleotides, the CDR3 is TGTGCCAGCTCCCCAAGACAGGTCGGGGAGCTGTTTTTT.

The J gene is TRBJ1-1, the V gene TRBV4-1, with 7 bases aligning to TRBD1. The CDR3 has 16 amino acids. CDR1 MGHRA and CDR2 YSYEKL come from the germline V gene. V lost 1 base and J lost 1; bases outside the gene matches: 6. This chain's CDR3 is CASSQAPGTANTEAFF. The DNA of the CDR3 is TGCGCCAGCAGCCAAGCACCCGGGACAGCGAACACTGAAGCTTTCTTT.

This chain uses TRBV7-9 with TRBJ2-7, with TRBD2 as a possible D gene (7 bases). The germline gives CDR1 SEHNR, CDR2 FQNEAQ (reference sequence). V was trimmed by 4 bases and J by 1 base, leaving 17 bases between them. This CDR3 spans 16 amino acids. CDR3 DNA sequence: TGTGCCAGCAGCTCGGGGGGCATGACAGAATCCTACGAGCAGTACTTC. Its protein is CASSSGGMTESYEQYF.

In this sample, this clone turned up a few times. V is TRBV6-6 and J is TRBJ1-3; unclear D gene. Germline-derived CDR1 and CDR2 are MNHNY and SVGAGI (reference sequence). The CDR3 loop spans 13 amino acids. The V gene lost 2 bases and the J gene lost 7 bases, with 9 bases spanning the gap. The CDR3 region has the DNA TGTGCCAGCAGTTACATTAACGGGAACACCATATATTTT. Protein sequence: CASSYINGNTIYF.

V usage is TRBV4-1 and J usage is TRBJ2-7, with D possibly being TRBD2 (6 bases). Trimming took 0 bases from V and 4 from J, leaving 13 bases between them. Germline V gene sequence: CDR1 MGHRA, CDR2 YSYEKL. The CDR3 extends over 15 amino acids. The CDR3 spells CASSQESTGGYEQYF. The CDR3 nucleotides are TGCGCCAGCAGCCAAGAAAGTACAGGAGGGTACGAGCAGTACTTC.

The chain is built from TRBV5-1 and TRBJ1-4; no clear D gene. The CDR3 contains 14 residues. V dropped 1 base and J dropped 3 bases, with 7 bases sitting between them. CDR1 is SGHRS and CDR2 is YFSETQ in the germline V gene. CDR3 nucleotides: TGCGCCAGCAGCTTGAGTACGGCTAATGAAAAACTGTTTTTT. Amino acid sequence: CASSLSTANEKLFF.

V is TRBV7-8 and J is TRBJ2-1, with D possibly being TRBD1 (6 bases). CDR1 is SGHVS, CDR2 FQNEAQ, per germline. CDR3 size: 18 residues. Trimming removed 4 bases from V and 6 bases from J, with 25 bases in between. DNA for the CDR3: TGTGCCAGCAGCTCTCCCCTGGGGTCTGGGGACACCCTCAATGAGCAGTTCTTC. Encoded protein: CASSSPLGSGDTLNEQFF.

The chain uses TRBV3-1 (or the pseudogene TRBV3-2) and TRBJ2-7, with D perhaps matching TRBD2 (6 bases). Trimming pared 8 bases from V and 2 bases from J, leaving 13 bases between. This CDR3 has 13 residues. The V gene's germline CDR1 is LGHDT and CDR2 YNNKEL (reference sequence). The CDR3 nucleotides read TGTGCCAGCGGTGGTAGCGGAACCTACGAGCAGTACTTC. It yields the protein CASGGSGTYEQYF.

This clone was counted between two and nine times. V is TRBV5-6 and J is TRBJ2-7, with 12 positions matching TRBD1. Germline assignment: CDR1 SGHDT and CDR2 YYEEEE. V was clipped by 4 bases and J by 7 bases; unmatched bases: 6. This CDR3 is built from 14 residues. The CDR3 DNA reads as TGTGCCAGCAGCCCGGGACAGGGGGCAAGGGAGCAGTACTTC. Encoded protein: CASSPGQGAREQYF.

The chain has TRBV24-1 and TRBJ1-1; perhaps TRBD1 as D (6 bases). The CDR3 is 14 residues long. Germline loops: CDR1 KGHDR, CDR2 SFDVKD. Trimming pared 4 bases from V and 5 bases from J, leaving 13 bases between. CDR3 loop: CATSDAGARTEAFF. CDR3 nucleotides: TGTGCCACCAGTGACGCAGGGGCTAGAACTGAAGCTTTCTTT.

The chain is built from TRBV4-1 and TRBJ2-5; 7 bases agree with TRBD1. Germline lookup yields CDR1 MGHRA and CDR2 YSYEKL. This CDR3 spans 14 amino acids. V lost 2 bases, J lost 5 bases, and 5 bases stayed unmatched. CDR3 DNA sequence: TGCGCCAGCAGCCAAACCCCCAGGGGGGAGACCCAGTACTTC. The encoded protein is CASSQTPRGETQYF.

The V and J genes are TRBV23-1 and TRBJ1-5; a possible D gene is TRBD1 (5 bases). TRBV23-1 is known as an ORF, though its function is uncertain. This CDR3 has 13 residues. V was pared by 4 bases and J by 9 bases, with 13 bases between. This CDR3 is CASSPSRQPPQHF. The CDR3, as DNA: TGCGCCAGCAGTCCCTCCCGACAGCCGCCCCAGCATTTT.

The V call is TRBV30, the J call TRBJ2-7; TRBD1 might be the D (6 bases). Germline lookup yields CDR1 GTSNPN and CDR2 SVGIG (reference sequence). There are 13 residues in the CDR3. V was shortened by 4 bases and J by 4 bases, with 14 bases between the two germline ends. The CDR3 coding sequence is TGTGCCTGGAATACAGGGAGCTTGTACGAGCAGTACTTC. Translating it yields CAWNTGSLYEQYF.

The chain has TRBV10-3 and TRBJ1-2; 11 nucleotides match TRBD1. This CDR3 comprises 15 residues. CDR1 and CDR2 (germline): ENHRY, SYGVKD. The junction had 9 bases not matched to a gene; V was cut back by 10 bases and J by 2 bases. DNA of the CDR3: TGTGCCACCCTAAGGGACAGGGGGTCGAACTATGGCTACACCTTC. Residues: CATLRDRGSNYGYTF.

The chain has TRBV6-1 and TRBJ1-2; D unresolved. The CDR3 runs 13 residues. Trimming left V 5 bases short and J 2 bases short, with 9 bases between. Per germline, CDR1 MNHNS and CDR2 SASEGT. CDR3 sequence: CASSYGGNYGYTF. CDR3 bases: TGTGCCAGCAGTTATGGAGGGAACTATGGCTACACCTTC.

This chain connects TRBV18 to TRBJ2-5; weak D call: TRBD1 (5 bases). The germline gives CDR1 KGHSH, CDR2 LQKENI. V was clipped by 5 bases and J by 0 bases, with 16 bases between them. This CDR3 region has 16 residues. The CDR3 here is CASSSTQGRNQETQYF. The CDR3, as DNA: TGTGCCAGCTCATCAACTCAGGGCAGGAACCAAGAGACCCAGTACTTC.

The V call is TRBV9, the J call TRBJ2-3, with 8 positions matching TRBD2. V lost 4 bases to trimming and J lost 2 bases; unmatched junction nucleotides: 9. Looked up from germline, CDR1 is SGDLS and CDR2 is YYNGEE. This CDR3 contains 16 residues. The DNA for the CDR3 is TGTGCCAGCAGCCCAATTGGCGGGGGGACCACAGATACGCAGTATTTT. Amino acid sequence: CASSPIGGGTTDTQYF.